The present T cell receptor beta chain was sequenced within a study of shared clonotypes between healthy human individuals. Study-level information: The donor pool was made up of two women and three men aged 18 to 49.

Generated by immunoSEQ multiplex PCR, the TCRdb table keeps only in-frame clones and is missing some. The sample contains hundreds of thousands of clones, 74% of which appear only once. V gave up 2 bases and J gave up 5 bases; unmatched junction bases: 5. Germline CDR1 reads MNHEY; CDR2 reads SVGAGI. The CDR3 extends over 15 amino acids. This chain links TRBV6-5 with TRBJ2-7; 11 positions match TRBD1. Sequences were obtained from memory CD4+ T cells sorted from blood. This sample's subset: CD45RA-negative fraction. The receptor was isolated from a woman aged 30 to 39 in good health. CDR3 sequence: CASSYAGTGGHEQYF. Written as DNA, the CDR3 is TGTGCCAGCAGTTACGCCGGGACAGGGGGTCACGAGCAGTACTTC.